These 30 T cell receptor beta chains share one sample of origin, sequenced in a study of blood T cell repertoires in COVID-19. Libraries were prepared by immunoSEQ multiplex PCR; TCRdb keeps only in-frame clonotypes and omits some of them. The top ten clones hold about 9.4% of a sample with 150,000 to 200,000 clones, approximately 85% of them seen once. What was sequenced was peripheral blood. Every receptor here comes from a woman aged 80 or older with acute or convalescent COVID-19.

There are a few counts of this clone. The V gene is TRBV7-7, the J gene TRBJ1-2; the D gene is possibly TRBD1 (5 bases). V was shortened by 2 bases and J by 3 bases, with 16 bases between the two germline ends. The CDR3 is made up of 16 amino acids. Germline values: CDR1 SSHAT, CDR2 FNYEAQ (reference sequence). Written as DNA, the CDR3 is TGTGCCAGCAGCTTACCACAGGTTAGAGGATACTATGGCTACACCTTC. Residues: CASSLPQVRGYYGYTF.

The rearrangement links TRBV7-9 to TRBJ1-1, with 9 bases lining up with TRBD1. This CDR3 is built from 17 residues. V was clipped by 5 bases and J by 4 bases; unmatched bases: 14. Looked up from germline, CDR1 is SEHNR and CDR2 is FQNEAQ (reference sequence). In DNA, the CDR3 is TGTGCCAGCAGCCCCGGGACAGGGACGTTTAGGGGCACTGAAGCTTTCTTT. Residues: CASSPGTGTFRGTEAFF. The variable domain in full, completed from reference TRBV7-9 and TRBJ1-1, reads DTGVSQNPRHKITKRGQNVTFRCDPISEHNRLYWYRQTLGQGPEFLTYFQNEAQLEKSRLLSDRFSAERPKGSFSTLEIQRTEQGDSAMYLCASSPGTGTFRGTEAFFGQGTRLTVV.

The chain is built from TRBV18 and TRBJ2-4; 9 bases are a match to TRBD1. This CDR3 comprises 16 residues. Per germline, CDR1 KGHSH and CDR2 LQKENI. V dropped 3 bases and J dropped 1; count of bases not matched to a gene: 4. In DNA, the CDR3 is TGTGCCAGCTCACCGGGACAGGGAAACGCCAAAAACATTCAGTACTTC. It is translated as CASSPGQGNAKNIQYF.

V and J are TRBV18 and TRBJ1-5; D may be TRBD1 (5 bases). V was trimmed by 3 bases and J by 2 bases, leaving 11 bases between them. Looked up from germline, CDR1 is KGHSH and CDR2 is LQKENI. This CDR3 is 15 amino acids long. In DNA form, the CDR3 reads TGTGCCAGCTCACCCACAGGAGATGGCAATCAGCCCCAGCATTTT. It specifies CASSPTGDGNQPQHF.

This clone was observed a single time. The gene calls are TRBV6-5 and TRBJ1-4, with D uncertain. Germline assignment: CDR1 MNHEY and CDR2 SVGAGI. The CDR3 has 15 amino acids. Trimming left V 6 bases short and J 8 bases short, with 19 bases between. CDR3 nucleotide sequence: TGTGCCAGCAGGCTATCCTTCCGGCCGGGAGAAAAACTGTTTTTT. Translation gives CASRLSFRPGEKLFF.

The chain couples TRBV9 to TRBJ1-1, with TRBD1 matching 7 bases. There are 17 residues in the CDR3. With 3 bases clipped from V and 4 bases from J, the junction kept 15 bases outside the gene matches. Germline-derived CDR1 and CDR2 are SGDLS and YYNGEE. The CDR3 region is CASSAVISNDRVTEAFF. DNA for the CDR3: TGTGCCAGCAGCGCCGTGATTTCTAACGACAGGGTCACTGAAGCTTTCTTT.

CDR3 sequence reads: CAWSGAGGLVNEQFF. CDR3 DNA: TGTGCCTGGAGTGGGGCGGGAGGGCTTGTCAATGAGCAGTTCTTC. The chain recombines TRBV30 with TRBJ2-1; 9 nucleotides match TRBD2. V gave up 1 base and J gave up 6 bases; unmatched junction bases: 7. Germline loops: CDR1 GTSNPN, CDR2 SVGIG (reference sequence). The CDR3 sequence is 15 residues long.

This chain joins TRBV5-4 and TRBJ2-1; D is undetermined. V was trimmed by 0 bases and J by 9 bases, leaving 7 bases between them. The CDR3 consists of 12 residues. Looked up from germline, CDR1 is SGHNT and CDR2 is YYREEE (reference sequence). CDR3 in DNA: TGTGCCAGCAGCTTGGTCGGGTTTGAGCAGTTCTTC. This translates into CASSLVGFEQFF.

This clone was observed a single time. CDR3 region: CASSRRDRGLGYNSPLHF. CDR3 sequence (DNA): TGTGCCAGCAGCCGAAGGGACAGGGGGCTAGGCTATAATTCACCCCTCCACTTT. The chain links TRBV6-6 to TRBJ1-6, with 12 positions matching TRBD1. The germline CDR1 and CDR2 sequences are MNHNY and SVGAGI (reference sequence). The J segment lost 3 bases and the V segment lost 6 bases, leaving 9 bases of the junction unmatched. The CDR3 spans 18 residues.

This chain connects TRBV7-8 to TRBJ1-1; 7 positions match TRBD1. The CDR3 extends over 16 amino acids. Germline CDR1 is SGHVS and CDR2 is FQNEAQ. Germline trimming cut 9 bases from V and 3 bases from J; bases unmatched to any gene: 16. The CDR3 reads CARSPTAGQEDTEAFF. The CDR3 DNA is TGTGCCAGGAGCCCCACCGCAGGACAGGAGGACACTGAAGCTTTCTTT.

This clone was seen once. V is TRBV5-5 and J is TRBJ1-2; 10 bases map to TRBD1. With 5 bases clipped from V and 4 bases from J, the junction kept 8 bases outside the gene matches. There are 15 residues in the CDR3. Germline CDR1 and CDR2: SGHKS and YYEKEE (reference sequence). CDR3 sequence: CASRSGTGEFYGYTF. The CDR3, as DNA: TGTGCCAGCAGGAGCGGGACAGGGGAATTCTATGGCTACACCTTC.

The rearrangement joins TRBV5-5 to TRBJ1-4, with unresolved D. The CDR3 covers 14 residues. The V end lost 3 bases, the J end lost 4 bases, and 10 bases lay between the germline ends. Germline lookup yields CDR1 SGHKS and CDR2 YYEKEE (reference sequence). The CDR3 is CASSSKGDNEKLFF. The CDR3 region has the DNA TGTGCCAGCAGCTCAAAGGGAGATAATGAAAAACTGTTTTTT. The full variable domain, with the rest looked up from reference TRBV5-5 and TRBJ1-4, is DAGVTQSPTHLIKTRGQQVTLRCSPISGHKSVSWYQQVLGQGPQFIFQYYEKEERGRGNFPDRFSARQFPNYSSELNVNALLLGDSALYLCASSSKGDNEKLFFGSGTQLSVL.

V usage is TRBV29-1 and J usage is TRBJ1-1; the D is unclear. Germline lookup yields CDR1 SQVTM and CDR2 ANQGSEA. With 0 bases removed from V and 4 bases from J, the gap between germline ends came to 12 bases. The CDR3 is 14 amino acids. The CDR3 DNA sequence: TGCAGCGTTGAAGATTTTCGGGTTGGCACTGAAGCTTTCTTT. Protein: CSVEDFRVGTEAFF.

This rearrangement joins TRBV5-4 to TRBJ2-3; unclear D gene. There are 12 residues in the CDR3. V was shortened by 0 bases and J by 5 bases, with 4 bases between the two germline ends. Germline CDR1 and CDR2: SGHNT and YYREEE (reference sequence). The CDR3 DNA sequence: TGTGCCAGCAGCTTGGACGGAGATACGCAGTATTTT. Translation gives CASSLDGDTQYF.

This clone was detected a few times. This chain links TRBV12-5 with TRBJ1-1; D remains unclear. From germline, CDR1 is LGHNT and CDR2 FRNRAP. The CDR3 spans 12 residues. V was clipped by 3 bases and J by 5 bases, with 7 bases between them. The CDR3 DNA reads as TGTGCTAGTGGTTTCCCCCAAACTGAAGCTTTCTTT. Translating gives CASGFPQTEAFF.

V and J are TRBV7-2 and TRBJ2-7; D is ambiguous. Trimming took off 4 bases at V and 6 bases at J, with 7 bases between the two ends. The CDR3 contains 11 residues. CDR1 is SGHTA, CDR2 FQGNSA, per germline. The CDR3 here is CASSSRFEQYF. The DNA of the CDR3 is TGTGCCAGCAGCTCCCGTTTCGAGCAGTACTTC.

This sequence joins TRBV9 and TRBJ2-5, with 7 positions matching TRBD2. Germline V gene lookup returns CDR1 SGDLS and CDR2 YYNGEE. This CDR3 has 16 residues. The J segment lost 5 bases and the V segment lost 0 bases, leaving 10 bases of the junction unmatched. This chain's CDR3 is CASSVGGSLSRETQYF. Here the CDR3 DNA reads TGTGCCAGCAGCGTAGGCGGGAGCCTTTCCAGGGAGACCCAGTACTTC.

The sample holds one count of this clone. This chain connects TRBV12-5 to TRBJ2-3; 15 bases are a match to TRBD2. This CDR3 spans 16 amino acids. The germline gives CDR1 LGHNT, CDR2 FRNRAP. V gave up 6 bases and J gave up 4 bases; unmatched junction bases: 5. The CDR3 is CASGLGLAGGADTQYF. The CDR3 DNA sequence: TGTGCTAGTGGCCTAGGACTAGCGGGAGGGGCAGATACGCAGTATTTT.

The V call is TRBV6-5, the J call TRBJ1-5, with a possible D match to TRBD1 (6 bases). CDR1 is MNHEY, CDR2 SVGAGI, per germline. The V end lost 0 bases, the J end lost 5 bases, and 11 bases lay between the germline ends. CDR3 length: 15 residues. CDR3 nucleotide sequence: TGTGCCAGCAGTTACTCGCCGACAGGCGATCAGCCCCAGCATTTT. Its protein product is CASSYSPTGDQPQHF.

The chain combines TRBV5-1 with TRBJ2-2; 7 nucleotides align to TRBD1. V lost 4 bases and J lost 1; bases outside the gene matches: 4. The CDR3 loop spans 15 amino acids. The germline V gene encodes CDR1 SGHRS and CDR2 YFSETQ. The CDR3 protein is CASSTDRVNTGELFF. The CDR3 nucleotides are TGCGCCAGCAGCACCGACAGGGTGAACACCGGGGAGCTGTTTTTT.

This chain uses TRBV5-6 with TRBJ1-6; possible D gene TRBD1, 6 bases. Trimming left V 3 bases short and J 10 bases short, with 14 bases between. This CDR3 is built from 14 residues. Germline CDR1 and CDR2: SGHDT and YYEEEE. The CDR3 region has the DNA TGTGCCAGCAGCTCGGAAGACAGGATCTCACCCCTCCACTTT. As protein: CASSSEDRISPLHF.

The chain is built from TRBV14 and TRBJ2-7; 9 bases match TRBD1. CDR1 and CDR2 from the germline V gene are SGHDN and FVKESK. This CDR3 is built from 16 residues. J was trimmed by 1 base and V by 2 bases; bases with no gene match: 6. The CDR3, as DNA: TGTGCCAGCAGCCAATTGGGACAGGGTGGATCCTACGAGCAGTACTTC. Its protein is CASSQLGQGGSYEQYF.

The V and J genes are TRBV4-1 and TRBJ2-3; 7 bases line up with TRBD1. Per the germline V gene, CDR1 is MGHRA and CDR2 is YSYEKL. The CDR3 runs 17 residues. J lost 1 base, V lost 3 bases, and 10 bases had no gene match. The CDR3 sequence: CASSHYHTDRGTDTQYF. For the CDR3, the DNA is TGCGCCAGCAGCCATTACCATACTGACAGGGGCACAGATACGCAGTATTTT.

This chain's CDR3 is CASSLGQGDNEKLFF. The CDR3 DNA follows: TGTGCCAGCAGTTTAGGACAGGGAGATAATGAAAAACTGTTTTTT. This chain connects TRBV6-5 to TRBJ1-4; 8 bases align to TRBD1. V shed 4 bases, J shed 4 bases, and the junction held 5 bases outside the gene matches. Germline-derived CDR1 and CDR2 are MNHEY and SVGAGI. The CDR3 runs to 15 residues.

This clone was recorded once. The rearrangement links TRBV3-1 (or the pseudogene TRBV3-2) to TRBJ2-7; perhaps TRBD1 as D (6 bases). Germline V gives CDR1 LGHDT, CDR2 YNNKEL (reference sequence). The V end lost 0 bases, the J end lost 0 bases, and 12 bases lay between the germline ends. The CDR3 is 16 residues long. The CDR3 DNA reads TGTGCCAGCAGCCAAGATGGGGGCCGGGTCTCCTACGAGCAGTACTTC. It codes for CASSQDGGRVSYEQYF.

This chain joins TRBV7-2 and TRBJ1-2; TRBD1 matches at 8 bases. Germline CDR1 reads SGHTA; CDR2 reads FQGNSA. CDR3 length: 16 residues. Trimming took 2 bases from V and 8 from J; bases not matched to a gene: 13. CDR3 sequence reads: CASSLQGAGLSEGYTF. The CDR3 DNA is TGTGCCAGCAGCTTACAGGGGGCCGGTCTGAGTGAGGGCTACACCTTC.

The chain employs TRBV15 and TRBJ1-2; D unclear. V dropped 0 bases and J dropped 8 bases, with 13 bases sitting between them. This CDR3 contains 14 residues. Germline lookup yields CDR1 LNHNV and CDR2 YYDKDF (reference sequence). The DNA of the CDR3 is TGTGCCACCAGCAGAGATTTAAAGGGAGGAGGCTACACCTTC. Amino acid sequence: CATSRDLKGGGYTF.

The V call is TRBV3-1 (or the pseudogene TRBV3-2), the J call TRBJ2-2; perhaps TRBD1 as D (5 bases). The V gene lost 1 base and the J gene lost 2 bases, with 11 bases spanning the gap. The germline gives CDR1 LGHDT, CDR2 YNNKEL (reference sequence). The CDR3 spans 16 residues. CDR3: CASSQGQGTNTGELFF. In DNA form, the CDR3 reads TGTGCCAGCAGCCAAGGGCAGGGAACAAACACCGGGGAGCTGTTTTTT.

The chain uses TRBV7-9 and TRBJ2-7; 10 bases agree with TRBD2. CDR1 and CDR2 (germline): SEHNR, FQNEAQ (reference sequence). CDR3 length: 16 residues. V shed 2 bases and J 7 bases; nucleotides not matched to a gene: 11. The CDR3 sequence is CASSLHSGRASGEQYF. CDR3 sequence (DNA): TGTGCCAGCAGCTTACACAGCGGGAGGGCCTCGGGGGAGCAGTACTTC.

The V call is TRBV18, the J call TRBJ1-4; 11 nucleotides agree with TRBD1. Germline trimming cut 2 bases from V and 8 bases from J; bases unmatched to any gene: 4. This CDR3 comprises 15 residues. CDR1 and CDR2 (germline): KGHSH, LQKENI. DNA of the CDR3: TGTGCCAGCTCACCAGGGACAGGGGGGAAGGAAAAACTGTTTTTT. Its protein is CASSPGTGGKEKLFF.